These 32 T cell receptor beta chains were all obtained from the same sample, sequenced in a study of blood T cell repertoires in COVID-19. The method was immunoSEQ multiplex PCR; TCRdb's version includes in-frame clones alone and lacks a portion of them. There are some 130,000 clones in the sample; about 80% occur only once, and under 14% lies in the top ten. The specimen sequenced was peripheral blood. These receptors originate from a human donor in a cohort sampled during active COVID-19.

The CDR3 bases are TGTGCCAGCAGCCACGGACAGGGGTGGGGTCAGCCCCAGCATTTT. Translating it yields CASSHGQGWGQPQHF. V gene TRBV28 combines with J gene TRBJ1-5, with 9 positions matching TRBD1. The CDR3 totals 15 residues. CDR1 is MDHEN, CDR2 SYDVKM, per germline. The trim removed 6 bases at V and 6 bases at J, leaving 9 bases unmatched.

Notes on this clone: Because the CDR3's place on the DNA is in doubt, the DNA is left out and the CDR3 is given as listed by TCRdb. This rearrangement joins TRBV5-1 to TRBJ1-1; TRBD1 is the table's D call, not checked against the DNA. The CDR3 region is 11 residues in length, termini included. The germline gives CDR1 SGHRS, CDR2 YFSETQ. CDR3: CASSFGQGTFF.

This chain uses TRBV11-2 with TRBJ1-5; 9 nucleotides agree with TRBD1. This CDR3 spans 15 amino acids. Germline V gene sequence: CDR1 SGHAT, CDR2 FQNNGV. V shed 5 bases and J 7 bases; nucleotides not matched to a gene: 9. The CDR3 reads CASSTGQGSGQPQHF. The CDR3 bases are TGTGCCAGCAGCACGGGACAGGGCAGCGGGCAGCCCCAGCATTTT.

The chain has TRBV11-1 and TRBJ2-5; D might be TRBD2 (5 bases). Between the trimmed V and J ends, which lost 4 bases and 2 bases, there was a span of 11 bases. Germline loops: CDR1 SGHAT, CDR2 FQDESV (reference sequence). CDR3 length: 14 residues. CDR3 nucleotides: TGTGCCAGCAGCTGGACTTATCCACAAGAGACCCAGTACTTC. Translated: CASSWTYPQETQYF.

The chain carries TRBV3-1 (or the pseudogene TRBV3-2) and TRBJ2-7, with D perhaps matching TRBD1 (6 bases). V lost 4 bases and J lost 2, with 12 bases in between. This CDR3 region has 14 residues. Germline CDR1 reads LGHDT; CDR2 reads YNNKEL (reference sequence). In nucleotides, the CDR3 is TGTGCCAGCAGCCTTGCCGGGGACACCTACGAGCAGTACTTC. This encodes CASSLAGDTYEQYF.

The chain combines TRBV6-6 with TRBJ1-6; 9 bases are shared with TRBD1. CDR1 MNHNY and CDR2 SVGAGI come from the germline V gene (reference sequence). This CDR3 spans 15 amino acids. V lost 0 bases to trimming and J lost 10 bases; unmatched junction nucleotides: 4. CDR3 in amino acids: CASSYSGTGTSPLHF. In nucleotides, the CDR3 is TGTGCCAGCAGTTACTCTGGGACAGGGACCTCACCCCTCCACTTT.

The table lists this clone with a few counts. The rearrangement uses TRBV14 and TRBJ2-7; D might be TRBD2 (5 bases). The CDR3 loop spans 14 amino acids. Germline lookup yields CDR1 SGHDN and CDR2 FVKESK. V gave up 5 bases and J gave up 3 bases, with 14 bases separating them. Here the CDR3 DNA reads TGTGCCAGCAGCATACGGGGAAACTACTACGAGCAGTACTTC. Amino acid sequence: CASSIRGNYYEQYF.

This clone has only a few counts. This chain's CDR3 is CASSFAGTGGSGELFF. The CDR3 nucleotides are TGTGCCAGCAGCTTTGCCGGGACAGGGGGATCCGGGGAGCTGTTTTTT. V and J are TRBV11-2 and TRBJ2-2; 11 bases fit TRBD1. Germline CDR1 is SGHAT and CDR2 is FQNNGV. The CDR3 covers 16 residues. The ends lost 3 bases at V and 6 bases at J; junction bases unmatched: 6.

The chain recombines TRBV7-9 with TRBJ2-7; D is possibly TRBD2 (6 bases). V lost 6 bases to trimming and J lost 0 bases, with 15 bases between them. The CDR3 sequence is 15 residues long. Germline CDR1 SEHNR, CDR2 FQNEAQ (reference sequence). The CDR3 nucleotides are TGTGCCAGCAGTTCACCGGGACTTATCTCCTACGAGCAGTACTTC. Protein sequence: CASSSPGLISYEQYF.

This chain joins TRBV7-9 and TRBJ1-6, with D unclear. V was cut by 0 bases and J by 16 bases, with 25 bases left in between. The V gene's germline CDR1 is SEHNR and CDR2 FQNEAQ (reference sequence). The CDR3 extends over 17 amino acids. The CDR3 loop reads CASSLAVSPDSDLGLHF. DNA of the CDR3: TGTGCCAGCAGCTTAGCGGTTTCACCGGACTCGGACTTAGGGCTCCACTTT.

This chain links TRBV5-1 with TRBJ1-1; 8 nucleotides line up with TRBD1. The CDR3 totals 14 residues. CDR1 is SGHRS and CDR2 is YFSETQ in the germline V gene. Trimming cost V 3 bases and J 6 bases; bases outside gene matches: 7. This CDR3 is CASSYQTGDAEAFF. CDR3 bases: TGCGCCAGCAGCTACCAGACAGGGGATGCTGAAGCTTTCTTT.

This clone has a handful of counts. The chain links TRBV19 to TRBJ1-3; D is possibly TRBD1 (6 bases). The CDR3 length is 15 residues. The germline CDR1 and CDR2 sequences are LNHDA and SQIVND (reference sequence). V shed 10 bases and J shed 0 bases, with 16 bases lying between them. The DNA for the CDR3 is TGTGCCACCTCTTCAGGGGTTCGCTCTGGAAACACCATATATTTT. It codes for CATSSGVRSGNTIYF.

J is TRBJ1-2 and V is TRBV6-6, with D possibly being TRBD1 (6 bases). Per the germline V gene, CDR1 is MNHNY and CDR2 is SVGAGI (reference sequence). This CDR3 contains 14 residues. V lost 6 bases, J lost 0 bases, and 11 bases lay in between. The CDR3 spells CASSVTGPNYGYTF. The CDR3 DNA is TGTGCCAGCAGCGTGACAGGACCTAACTATGGCTACACCTTC.

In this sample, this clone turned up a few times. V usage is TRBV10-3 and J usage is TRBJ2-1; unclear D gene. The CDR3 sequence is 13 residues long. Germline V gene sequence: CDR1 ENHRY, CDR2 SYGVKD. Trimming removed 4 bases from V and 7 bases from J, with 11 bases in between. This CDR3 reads CAISAALGNEQFF. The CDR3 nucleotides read TGTGCCATCAGTGCGGCGCTAGGTAATGAGCAGTTCTTC.

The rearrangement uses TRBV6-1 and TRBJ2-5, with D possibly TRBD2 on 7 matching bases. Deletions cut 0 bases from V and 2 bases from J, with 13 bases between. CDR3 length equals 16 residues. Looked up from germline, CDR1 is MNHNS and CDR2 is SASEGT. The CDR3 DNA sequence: TGTGCCAGCAGTGAAGCGCGGGGGCCAGGTCAAGAGACCCAGTACTTC. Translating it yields CASSEARGPGQETQYF.

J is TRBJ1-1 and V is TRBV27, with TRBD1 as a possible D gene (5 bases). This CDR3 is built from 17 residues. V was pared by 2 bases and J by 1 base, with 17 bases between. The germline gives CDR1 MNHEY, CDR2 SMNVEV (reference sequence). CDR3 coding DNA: TGTGCCAGCAGTTTAACCCCGACAGAACCTAAGAACACTGAAGCTTTCTTT. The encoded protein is CASSLTPTEPKNTEAFF.

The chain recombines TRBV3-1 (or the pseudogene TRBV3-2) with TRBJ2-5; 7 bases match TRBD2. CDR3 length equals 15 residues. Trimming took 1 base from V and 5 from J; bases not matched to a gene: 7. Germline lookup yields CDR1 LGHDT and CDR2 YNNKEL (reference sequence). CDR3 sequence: CASSQVGRDRETQYF. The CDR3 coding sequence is TGTGCCAGCAGCCAAGTAGGGAGGGACCGGGAGACCCAGTACTTC.

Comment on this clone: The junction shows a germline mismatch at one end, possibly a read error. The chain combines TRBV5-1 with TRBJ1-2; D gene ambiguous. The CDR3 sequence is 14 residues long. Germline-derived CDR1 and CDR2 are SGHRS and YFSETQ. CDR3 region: CASSQRQAGSSRNF. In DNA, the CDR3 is TGCGCCAGCAGCCAAAGGCAGGCAGGCTCCTCTCGCAACTTC.

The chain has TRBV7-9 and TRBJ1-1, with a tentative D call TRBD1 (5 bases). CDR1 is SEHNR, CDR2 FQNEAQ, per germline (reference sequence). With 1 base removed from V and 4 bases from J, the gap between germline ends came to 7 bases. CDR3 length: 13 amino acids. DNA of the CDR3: TGTGCCAGCAGCTTAGGACAGAGCACTGAAGCTTTCTTT. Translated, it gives CASSLGQSTEAFF.

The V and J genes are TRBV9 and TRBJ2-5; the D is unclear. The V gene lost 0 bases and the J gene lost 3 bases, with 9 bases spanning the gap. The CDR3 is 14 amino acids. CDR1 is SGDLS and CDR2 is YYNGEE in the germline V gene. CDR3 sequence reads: CASSVGNSKETQYF. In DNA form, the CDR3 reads TGTGCCAGCAGCGTAGGTAACAGTAAAGAGACCCAGTACTTC.

CDR3 protein: CASSVRFPPPGEQYF. CDR3 coding DNA: TGCGCCAGCAGTGTAAGGTTCCCCCCCCCGGGTGAGCAGTACTTC. The V gene is TRBV10-2, the J gene TRBJ2-7; D call uncertain. Germline lookup yields CDR1 WSHSY and CDR2 SAAADI. The germline V and J ends were trimmed by 4 bases and 7 bases, with 20 bases remaining between them. This CDR3 contains 15 residues.

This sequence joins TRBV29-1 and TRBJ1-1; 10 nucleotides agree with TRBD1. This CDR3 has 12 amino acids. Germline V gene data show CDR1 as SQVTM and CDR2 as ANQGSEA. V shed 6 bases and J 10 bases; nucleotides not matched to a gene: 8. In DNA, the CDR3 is TGCAGCGTCATGGGACAGGGGAGGCCAGCTTTCTTT. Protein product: CSVMGQGRPAFF.

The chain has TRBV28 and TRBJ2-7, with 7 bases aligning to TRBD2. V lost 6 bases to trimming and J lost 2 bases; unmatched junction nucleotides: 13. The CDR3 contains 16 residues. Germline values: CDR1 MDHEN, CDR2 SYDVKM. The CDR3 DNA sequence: TGTGCCAGCAGCCTCCCTGGTCGGGGGAGGGCCTACGAGCAGTACTTC. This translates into CASSLPGRGRAYEQYF.

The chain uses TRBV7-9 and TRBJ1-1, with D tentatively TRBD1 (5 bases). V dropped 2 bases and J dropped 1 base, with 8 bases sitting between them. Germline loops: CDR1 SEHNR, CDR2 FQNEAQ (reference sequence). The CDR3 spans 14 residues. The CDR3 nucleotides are TGTGCCAGCAGCTTAATCGGACAGAACACTGAAGCTTTCTTT. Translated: CASSLIGQNTEAFF. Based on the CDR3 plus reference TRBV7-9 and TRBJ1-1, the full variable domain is DTGVSQNPRHKITKRGQNVTFRCDPISEHNRLYWYRQTLGQGPEFLTYFQNEAQLEKSRLLSDRFSAERPKGSFSTLEIQRTEQGDSAMYLCASSLIGQNTEAFFGQGTRLTVV.

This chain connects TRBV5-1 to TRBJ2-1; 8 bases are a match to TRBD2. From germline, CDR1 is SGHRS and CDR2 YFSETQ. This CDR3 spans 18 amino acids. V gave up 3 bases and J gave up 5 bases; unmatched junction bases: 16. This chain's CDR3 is CASSSTSPLAGGHNEQFF. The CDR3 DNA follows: TGCGCCAGCAGCTCAACCAGCCCTCTCGCGGGGGGCCACAATGAGCAGTTCTTC.

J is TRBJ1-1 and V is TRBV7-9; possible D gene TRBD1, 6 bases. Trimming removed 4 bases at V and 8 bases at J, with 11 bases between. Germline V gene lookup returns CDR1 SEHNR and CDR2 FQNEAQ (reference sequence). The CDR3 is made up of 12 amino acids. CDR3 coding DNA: TGTGCCAGCAGCTCAGGGGAAGAAGAAGCTTTCTTT. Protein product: CASSSGEEEAFF.

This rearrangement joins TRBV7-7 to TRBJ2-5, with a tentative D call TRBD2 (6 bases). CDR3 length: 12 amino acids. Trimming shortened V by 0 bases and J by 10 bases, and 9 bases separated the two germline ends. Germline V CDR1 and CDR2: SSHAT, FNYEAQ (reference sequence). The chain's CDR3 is CASSLAGGNQYF. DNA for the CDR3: TGTGCCAGCAGCTTAGCGGGGGGTAACCAGTACTTC. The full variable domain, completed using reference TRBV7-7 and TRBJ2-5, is GAGVSQSPRYKVTKRGQDVTLRCDPISSHATLYWYQQALGQGPEFLTYFNYEAQPDKSGLPSDRFSAERPEGSISTLTIQRTEQRDSAMYRCASSLAGGNQYFGPGTRLLVL.

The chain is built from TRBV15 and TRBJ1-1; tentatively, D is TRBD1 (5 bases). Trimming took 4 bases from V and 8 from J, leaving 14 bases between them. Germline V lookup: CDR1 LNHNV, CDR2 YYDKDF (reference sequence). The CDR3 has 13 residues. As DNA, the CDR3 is TGTGCCACCAGCATATTAGGGGCAGCAGAAGCTTTCTTT. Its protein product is CATSILGAAEAFF.

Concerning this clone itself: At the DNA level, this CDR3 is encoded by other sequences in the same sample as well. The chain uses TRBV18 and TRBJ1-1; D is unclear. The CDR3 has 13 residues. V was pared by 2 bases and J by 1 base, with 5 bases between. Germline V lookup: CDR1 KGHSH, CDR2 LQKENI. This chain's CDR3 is CASSPSGNTEAFF. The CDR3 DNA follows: TGTGCCAGCTCACCATCCGGGAACACTGAAGCTTTCTTT.

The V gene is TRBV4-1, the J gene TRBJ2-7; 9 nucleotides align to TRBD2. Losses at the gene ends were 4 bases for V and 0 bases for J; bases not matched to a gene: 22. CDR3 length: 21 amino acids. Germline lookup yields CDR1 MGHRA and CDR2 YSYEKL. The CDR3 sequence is CASSRRAGGLYVPVSSYEQYF. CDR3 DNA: TGCGCCAGCAGCCGAAGGGCGGGGGGGCTCTATGTTCCAGTGAGCTCCTACGAGCAGTACTTC.

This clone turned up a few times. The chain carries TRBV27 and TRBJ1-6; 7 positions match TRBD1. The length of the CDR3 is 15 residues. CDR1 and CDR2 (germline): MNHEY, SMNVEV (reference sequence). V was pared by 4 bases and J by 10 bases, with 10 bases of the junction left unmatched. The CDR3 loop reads CASSWSGRGNSPLHF. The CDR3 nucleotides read TGTGCCAGCAGTTGGTCAGGCAGGGGGAACTCACCCCTCCACTTT.

The CDR3 region has the DNA TGCGCCAGCAGCCTGGGGGGCAGGTCGAAGGAGCAGTACTTC. The encoded protein is CASSLGGRSKEQYF. This sequence joins TRBV5-1 and TRBJ2-7; D assignment may be TRBD1 or TRBD2 (6 bases each). Trimming cost V 4 bases and J 7 bases, with 18 bases left between them. CDR1 is SGHRS and CDR2 is YFSETQ in the germline V gene. CDR3 length: 14 amino acids.